The source of this T cell receptor (beta chain) is a study of T cells after somatic rescue of genetic block. V dropped 3 bases and J dropped 0; count of bases not matched to a gene: 3. Germline values: CDR1 KGHSH, CDR2 LQKENI. The CDR3 is made up of 15 amino acids. Clones were sequenced by immunoSEQ multiplex PCR, and TCRdb holds only the in-frame ones, with some missing. The table has about 70,000 clones, around 90% seen once. The gene calls are TRBV18 and TRBJ2-7; 9 nucleotides align to TRBD1. The receptor was isolated from a man aged 40-49 years. Sequencing was performed on peripheral blood mononuclear cells (PBMCs). The CDR3 is CASSPRDRVSYEQYF. Here the CDR3 DNA reads TGTGCCAGCTCACCCCGGGACAGGGTCTCCTACGAGCAGTACTTC.